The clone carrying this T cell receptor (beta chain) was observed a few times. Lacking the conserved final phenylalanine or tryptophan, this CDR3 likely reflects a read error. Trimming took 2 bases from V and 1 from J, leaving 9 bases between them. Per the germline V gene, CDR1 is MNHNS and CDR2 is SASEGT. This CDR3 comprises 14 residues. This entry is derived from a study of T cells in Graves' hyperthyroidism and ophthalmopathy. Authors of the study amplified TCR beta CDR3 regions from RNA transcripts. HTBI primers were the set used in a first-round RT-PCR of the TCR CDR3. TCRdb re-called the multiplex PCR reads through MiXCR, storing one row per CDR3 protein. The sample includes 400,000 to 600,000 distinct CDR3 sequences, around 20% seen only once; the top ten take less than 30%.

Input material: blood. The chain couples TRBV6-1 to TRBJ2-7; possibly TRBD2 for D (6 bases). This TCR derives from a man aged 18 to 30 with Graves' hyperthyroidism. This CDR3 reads CASSERESSYEQYL. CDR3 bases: TGTGCCAGCAGTGAACGGGAGAGTTCCTACGAGCAGTACTTG.